The clone carrying this T cell receptor (beta chain) was picked up one time. What it binds is not known. A much bigger clone sits one base away, suggesting this may be a read error. Library construction for TCR beta used iRepertoire HTBI primers and Arm-PCR of CDR3 regions. MiXCR was run by TCRdb on the multiplex PCR reads, yielding one entry per CDR3 protein. The sample contains about 420,000 distinct CDR3 sequences, around 15% of which appear only once. This record belongs to a study of regulatory T cells in long-lasting Graves disease. Trimming took 6 bases from V and 6 from J; bases not matched to a gene: 4. This CDR3 is 14 amino acids long. The time point: newly diagnosed GD, antithyroid drugs for less than 3 months. RNA extracted from PBMCs served as the sequencing template. Findings of the study overall: TRBV28, TRBJ1-2 and TRBJ2-5 were favored in persistent disease.

These data were also reused for a study on T cells in Graves' hyperthyroidism and ophthalmopathy. That paper notes: Hyperthyroidism in the patients, aged 18 to 65, was newly diagnosed and under 2 months in duration. Exclusion of patients followed from uncontrolled infection, other autoimmune disease, pregnancy or lactation. The primer set for the first-round RT-PCR of the TCR CDR3 was HTBI.

This sequence originates from a woman younger than 35 with Graves disease. This rearrangement joins TRBV12-3 or TRBV12-4 to TRBJ2-3; 12 bases are shared with TRBD2. The specimen comprised peripheral blood mononuclear cells (PBMCs), sampled at new diagnosis, from a patient treated with antithyroid drugs. CDR3 protein: CASRLGTSGDTQYF. The CDR3, as DNA: TGTGCCAGCAGACTAGGGACTAGCGGGGATACGCAGTATTTT.